Below, 20 T cell receptor beta chains from the same sample are listed, as sequenced in a study of T cell repertoires in cytomegalovirus infection. No antigens are known for them. Using its own MiXCR run on the reads, TCRdb lists one record per CDR3 protein. Among about 480,000 distinct CDR3 sequences listed, around 30% were seen once. The sequenced sample was cultured PBMCs, obtained from culture after CMV antigen stimulation. Every receptor here comes from a human donor in good health (CMV status not recorded). Some clones in this sample may be carry-over from other donors' samples.

This clonotype was seen a few times. The chain couples TRBV7-6 to TRBJ2-7, with a weak D call TRBD1 (6 bases). CDR3 length equals 13 residues. Trimming took 8 bases from V and 3 from J, leaving 14 bases between them. CDR1 and CDR2 from the germline V gene are SGHVS and FNYEAQ. The CDR3: CASGDTTSYEQYF. The DNA of the CDR3 is TGTGCCAGCGGGGACACGACAAGCTACGAGCAGTACTTC.

The gene calls are TRBV7-9 and TRBJ2-1, with 9 bases aligning to TRBD2. The CDR3 runs to 17 residues. Germline V gives CDR1 SEHNR, CDR2 FQNEAQ (reference sequence). The junction had 10 bases not matched to a gene; V was cut back by 7 bases and J by 0 bases. CDR3 sequence (DNA): TGTGCCAGCAAAGCGGGAGGAGGGAGGCCCTCCTACAATGAGCAGTTCTTC. This codes for CASKAGGGRPSYNEQFF. Filled out from reference TRBV7-9 and TRBJ2-1, the complete variable domain reads DTGVSQNPRHKITKRGQNVTFRCDPISEHNRLYWYRQTLGQGPEFLTYFQNEAQLEKSRLLSDRFSAERPKGSFSTLEIQRTEQGDSAMYLCASKAGGGRPSYNEQFFGPGTRLTVL.

This clonotype was seen only a few times. This sequence joins TRBV4-1 and TRBJ2-1; D uncertain. Looked up from germline, CDR1 is MGHRA and CDR2 is YSYEKL. Trimming pared 1 base from V and 7 bases from J, leaving 20 bases between. The CDR3 has 17 residues. The CDR3 region is CASSQVGVSSDQNEQFF. Here the CDR3 DNA reads TGCGCCAGCAGCCAAGTCGGCGTTTCATCCGACCAGAATGAGCAGTTCTTC.

This clonotype has more than one count but fewer than ten. The CDR3: CASSIAQGSTEAFF. The CDR3 nucleotides read TGTGCCAGTAGTATAGCACAGGGGAGCACTGAAGCTTTCTTT. The chain couples TRBV19 to TRBJ1-1; 7 bases fit TRBD1. The V and J ends lost 1 base and 4 bases, in that order; junction bases with no gene match: 3. Germline CDR1 reads LNHDA; CDR2 reads SQIVND (reference sequence). The CDR3 is 14 amino acids.

This clonotype was observed a few times. The J gene is TRBJ2-3, the V gene TRBV11-3; perhaps D is TRBD1 or TRBD2 (6 bases each). Germline V gene sequence: CDR1 SGHNT, CDR2 YENEEA. This CDR3 is 17 amino acids long. The ends were cut back, 0 bases at V and 2 bases at J, with 15 bases in the middle. CDR3 nucleotide sequence: TGTGCCAGCAGCTTAGATCTGACAGGAGGGTACACAGATACGCAGTATTTT. This translates into CASSLDLTGGYTDTQYF.

The table lists this clonotype with a few counts. This chain joins TRBV6-1 and TRBJ1-2; D may be TRBD1 (6 bases). V was shortened by 7 bases and J by 7 bases, with 19 bases between the two germline ends. The CDR3 sequence is 14 residues long. Germline-derived CDR1 and CDR2 are MNHNS and SASEGT. The CDR3 DNA reads as TGTGCCAGCAATAGGGACATTTCTTCTGGTGGCTACACCTTC. This encodes CASNRDISSGGYTF.

This clonotype was counted a few times. The chain carries TRBV24-1 and TRBJ2-7; the D is unclear. From germline, CDR1 is KGHDR and CDR2 SFDVKD. V gave up 2 bases and J gave up 4 bases, with 14 bases separating them. This CDR3 has 15 amino acids. CDR3 sequence reads: CATSDSGGNNYEQYV. The CDR3 DNA follows: TGTGCCACCAGTGATTCGGGCGGTAACAATTACGAGCAGTACGTC.

The J gene is TRBJ2-7, the V gene TRBV6-2 or TRBV6-3, with D uncertain. Trimming cost V 6 bases and J 5 bases, with 11 bases left between them. The CDR3 contains 12 residues. The germline V gene encodes CDR1 MNHEY and CDR2 SVGEGT. This CDR3 reads CASSPRRNEQYF. The CDR3 DNA reads TGTGCCAGCAGCCCCCGACGGAACGAGCAGTACTTC.

The chain has TRBV15 and TRBJ1-4; D possibly corresponds to TRBD1 (6 bases). The CDR3 sequence is 14 residues long. The V end lost 1 base, the J end lost 5 bases, and 8 bases lay between the germline ends. Germline V lookup: CDR1 LNHNV, CDR2 YYDKDF (reference sequence). CDR3 sequence: CATSRGGGNEKLFF. The CDR3 nucleotides read TGTGCCACCAGCAGAGGAGGGGGGAATGAAAAACTGTTTTTT.

This clonotype was picked up one time. The chain carries TRBV7-8 and TRBJ2-5; no definite D call. The CDR3 is made up of 13 amino acids. Per the germline V gene, CDR1 is SGHVS and CDR2 is FQNEAQ. Trimming cost V 5 bases and J 0 bases, with 7 bases left between them. In DNA form, the CDR3 reads TGTGCCAGCAGCGTCGGCTACCAAGAGACCCAGTACTTC. Translating gives CASSVGYQETQYF.

Only a few counts were recorded for this clonotype. This chain joins TRBV6-2 or TRBV6-3 and TRBJ1-2; TRBD1 might be the D (5 bases). The CDR3 has 15 amino acids. Germline CDR1 MNHEY, CDR2 SVGEGT. Trimming pared 2 bases from V and 2 bases from J, leaving 12 bases between. CDR3 protein: CASSYGAGRNYGYTF. As DNA, the CDR3 is TGTGCCAGCAGTTACGGGGCGGGACGGAACTATGGCTACACCTTC.

This clonotype occurred many times. The chain employs TRBV7-3 and TRBJ2-2, with 7 bases fitting TRBD2. CDR3 length: 18 amino acids. Germline CDR1 reads SGHTA; CDR2 reads FQGTGA. Trimming cost V 0 bases and J 4 bases; bases outside gene matches: 11. The CDR3 nucleotides read TGTGCCAGCAGCTTAACCTTCGCGGAGCGGGATGTCACCGGGGAGCTGTTTTTT. It is translated as CASSLTFAERDVTGELFF.

This clonotype occurred a few times. The rearrangement links TRBV7-6 to TRBJ2-1, with TRBD2 matching over 7 bases. The germline V gene has CDR1 SGHVS and CDR2 FNYEAQ. This CDR3 has 15 residues. V dropped 2 bases and J dropped 4; count of bases not matched to a gene: 5. The DNA of the CDR3 is TGTGCCAGCAGCTTACCACTAGCGACGTACAATGAGCAGTTCTTC. Translated: CASSLPLATYNEQFF. Filled out from reference TRBV7-6 and TRBJ2-1, the complete variable domain reads GAGVSQSPRYKVTKRGQDVALRCDPISGHVSLYWYRQALGQGPEFLTYFNYEAQQDKSGLPNDRFSAERPEGSISTLTIQRTEQRDSAMYRCASSLPLATYNEQFFGPGTRLTVL.

This chain links TRBV18 with TRBJ2-5, with TRBD1 as a possible D gene (6 bases). V was pared by 5 bases and J by 7 bases, with 14 bases between. This CDR3 is 13 amino acids long. Germline-derived CDR1 and CDR2 are KGHSH and LQKENI. In nucleotides, the CDR3 is TGTGCCAGCTCAGCAAATTCAGGGGTGACCCAGTACTTC. Translating gives CASSANSGVTQYF.

The CDR3 region is CASRPETGLAGGPGNEQFF. The CDR3 DNA sequence: TGTGCCAGCAGACCCGAGACAGGGCTAGCGGGAGGGCCTGGGAATGAGCAGTTCTTC. J is TRBJ2-1 and V is TRBV6-1; the match to TRBD2 covers 12 bases. CDR3 size: 19 residues. Per the germline V gene, CDR1 is MNHNS and CDR2 is SASEGT. V lost 6 bases to trimming and J lost 7 bases; unmatched junction nucleotides: 19.

V usage is TRBV5-1 and J usage is TRBJ2-5; no reliable D call. Trimming cost V 4 bases and J 2 bases, with 12 bases left between them. Looked up from germline, CDR1 is SGHRS and CDR2 is YFSETQ. CDR3 length: 14 residues. CDR3 sequence (DNA): TGCGCCAGCAGCGACCCCGGGTCACAAGAGACCCAGTACTTC. Translating it yields CASSDPGSQETQYF.

The gene calls are TRBV7-9 and TRBJ2-4, with TRBD2 matching over 10 bases. Looked up from germline, CDR1 is SEHNR and CDR2 is FQNEAQ (reference sequence). CDR3 length: 18 residues. Losses at the gene ends were 5 bases for V and 4 bases for J; bases not matched to a gene: 14. The CDR3 loop reads CASSGARTSGDKKNIQYF. CDR3 nucleotide sequence: TGTGCCAGCAGCGGCGCGAGGACTAGCGGAGATAAAAAAAACATTCAGTACTTC.

There are a few counts of this clonotype. The genes are TRBV7-2 and TRBJ1-1; D ambiguous. Germline V gives CDR1 SGHTA, CDR2 FQGNSA. Trimming cost V 7 bases and J 2 bases, with 14 bases left between them. This CDR3 is 14 amino acids long. The DNA of the CDR3 is TGTGCCAGCACCAGCTATGTCGGAAACACTGAAGCTTTCTTT. This codes for CASTSYVGNTEAFF.

The CDR3 DNA reads as TGTGCCAGCAGTTTAGGCCAGGACAGTTGGAGGGCCGTC. Translation gives CASSLGQDSWRAV. The V gene is TRBV12-3 or TRBV12-4, the J gene TRBJ2-7, with D perhaps assigned TRBD1 or TRBD2 (6 bases each). The CDR3 spans 13 residues.

This sequence joins TRBV5-6 and TRBJ2-5, with TRBD1 matching over 7 bases. V lost 0 bases to trimming and J lost 3 bases; unmatched junction nucleotides: 2. This CDR3 is built from 14 residues. Germline CDR1 is SGHDT and CDR2 is YYEEEE. CDR3 sequence (DNA): TGTGCCAGCAGCTTGGTTACAGGGGAAGAGACCCAGTACTTC. Protein: CASSLVTGEETQYF. Full variable domain (outside the CDR3, taken from reference TRBV5-6 and TRBJ2-5): DAGVTQSPTHLIKTRGQQVTLRCSPKSGHDTVSWYQQALGQGPQFIFQYYEEEERQRGNFPDRFSGHQFPNYSSELNVNALLLGDSALYLCASSLVTGEETQYFGPGTRLLVL.